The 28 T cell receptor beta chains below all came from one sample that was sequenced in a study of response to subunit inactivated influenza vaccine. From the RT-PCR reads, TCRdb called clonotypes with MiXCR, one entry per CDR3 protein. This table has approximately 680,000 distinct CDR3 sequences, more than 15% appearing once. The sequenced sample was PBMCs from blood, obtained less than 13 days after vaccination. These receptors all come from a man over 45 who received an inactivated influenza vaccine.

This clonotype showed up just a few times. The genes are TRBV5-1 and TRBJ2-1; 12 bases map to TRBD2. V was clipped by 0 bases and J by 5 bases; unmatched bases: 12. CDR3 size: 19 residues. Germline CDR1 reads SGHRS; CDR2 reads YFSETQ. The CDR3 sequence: CASSLAFGLAGGPHNEQFF. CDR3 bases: TGCGCCAGCAGCTTGGCCTTCGGGCTAGCGGGAGGGCCGCACAATGAGCAGTTCTTC.

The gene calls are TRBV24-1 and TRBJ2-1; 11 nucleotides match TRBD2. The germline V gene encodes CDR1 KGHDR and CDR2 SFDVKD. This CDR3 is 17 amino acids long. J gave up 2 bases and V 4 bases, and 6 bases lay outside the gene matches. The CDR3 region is CATSEPGTSGTYNEQFF. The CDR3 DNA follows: TGTGCCACCAGTGAACCCGGGACTAGCGGTACCTACAATGAGCAGTTCTTC.

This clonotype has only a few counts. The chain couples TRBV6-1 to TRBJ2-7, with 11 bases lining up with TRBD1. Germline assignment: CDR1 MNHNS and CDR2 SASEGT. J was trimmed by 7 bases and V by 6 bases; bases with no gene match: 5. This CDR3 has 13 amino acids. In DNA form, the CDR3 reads TGTGCCAGCAGCGGACAGGGGGCTCGGGAGCAGTACTTC. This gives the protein CASSGQGAREQYF.

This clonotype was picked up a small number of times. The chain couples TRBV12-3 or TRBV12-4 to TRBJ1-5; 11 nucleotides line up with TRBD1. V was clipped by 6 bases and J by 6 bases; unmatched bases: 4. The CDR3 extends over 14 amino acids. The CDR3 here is CASSGTGGLQPQHF. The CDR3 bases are TGTGCCAGCAGCGGGACAGGGGGTCTTCAGCCCCAGCATTTT.

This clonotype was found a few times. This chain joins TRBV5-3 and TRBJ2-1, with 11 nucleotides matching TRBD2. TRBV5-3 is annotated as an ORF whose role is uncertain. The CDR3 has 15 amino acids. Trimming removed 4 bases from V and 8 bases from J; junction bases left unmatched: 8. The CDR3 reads CARSEGTSGGHEQFF. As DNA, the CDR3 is TGTGCCAGAAGCGAGGGGACTAGCGGAGGGCATGAGCAGTTCTTC.

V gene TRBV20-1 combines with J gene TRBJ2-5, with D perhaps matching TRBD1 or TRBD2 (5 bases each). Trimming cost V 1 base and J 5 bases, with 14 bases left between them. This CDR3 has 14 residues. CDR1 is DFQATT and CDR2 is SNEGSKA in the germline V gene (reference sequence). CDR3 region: CSARAIVGTETQYF. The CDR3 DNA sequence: TGCAGTGCTAGAGCAATTGTAGGGACGGAGACCCAGTACTTC.

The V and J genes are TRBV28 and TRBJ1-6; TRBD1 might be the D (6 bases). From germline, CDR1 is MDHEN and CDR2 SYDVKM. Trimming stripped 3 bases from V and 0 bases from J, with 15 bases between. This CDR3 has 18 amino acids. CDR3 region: CASSFSTGLGSYNSPLHF. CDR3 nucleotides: TGTGCCAGCAGTTTCTCGACAGGCCTGGGCTCCTATAATTCACCCCTCCACTTT.

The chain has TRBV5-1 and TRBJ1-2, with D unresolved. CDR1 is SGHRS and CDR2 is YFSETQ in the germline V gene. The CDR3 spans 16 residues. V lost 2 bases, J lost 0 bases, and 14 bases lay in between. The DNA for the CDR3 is TGCGCCAGCAGCTTTTCACACGCTAGCGCTAACTATGGCTACACCTTC. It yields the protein CASSFSHASANYGYTF.

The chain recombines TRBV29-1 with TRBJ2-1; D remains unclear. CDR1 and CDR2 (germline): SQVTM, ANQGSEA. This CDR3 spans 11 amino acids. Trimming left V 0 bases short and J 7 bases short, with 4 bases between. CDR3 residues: CSVEDKNEQFF. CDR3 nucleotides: TGCAGCGTTGAAGACAAGAATGAGCAGTTCTTC.

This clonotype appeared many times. CDR3 nucleotides: TGCAGCGCCGTTAGGGGATCAGGATCGTACGAGCAGTACTTC. It is translated as CSAVRGSGSYEQYF. The chain recombines TRBV29-1 with TRBJ2-7; a weak D match, TRBD1 (5 bases). Germline loops: CDR1 SQVTM, CDR2 ANQGSEA. This CDR3 is 14 amino acids long. V gave up 7 bases and J gave up 4 bases, with 20 bases separating them.

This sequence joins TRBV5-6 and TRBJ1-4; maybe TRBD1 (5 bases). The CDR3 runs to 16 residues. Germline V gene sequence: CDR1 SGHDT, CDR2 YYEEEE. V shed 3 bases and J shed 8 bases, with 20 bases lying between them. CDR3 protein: CASSSLDSKPGEKLFF. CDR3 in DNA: TGTGCCAGCAGCTCTTTAGACTCCAAGCCAGGGGAAAAACTGTTTTTT.

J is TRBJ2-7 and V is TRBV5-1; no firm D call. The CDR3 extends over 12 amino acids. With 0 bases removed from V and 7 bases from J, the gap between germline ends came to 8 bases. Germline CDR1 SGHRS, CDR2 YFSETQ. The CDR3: CASSLVDGEQYF. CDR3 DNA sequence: TGCGCCAGCAGCTTGGTCGACGGGGAGCAGTACTTC.

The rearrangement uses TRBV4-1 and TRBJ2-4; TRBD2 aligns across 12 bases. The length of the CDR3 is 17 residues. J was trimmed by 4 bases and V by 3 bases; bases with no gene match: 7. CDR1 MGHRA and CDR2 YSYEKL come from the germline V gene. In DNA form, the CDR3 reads TGCGCCAGCAGCCAGCCACTAGCGGGGGGCCCTAAAAACATTCAGTACTTC. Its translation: CASSQPLAGGPKNIQYF.

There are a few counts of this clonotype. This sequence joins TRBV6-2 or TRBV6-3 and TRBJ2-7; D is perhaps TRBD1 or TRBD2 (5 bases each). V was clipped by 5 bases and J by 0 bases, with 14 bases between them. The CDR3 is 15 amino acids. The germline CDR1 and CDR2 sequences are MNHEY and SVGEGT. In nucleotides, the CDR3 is TGTGCCAGCAGTGCCCCGGGACGGACCTCCTACGAGCAGTACTTC. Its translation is CASSAPGRTSYEQYF.

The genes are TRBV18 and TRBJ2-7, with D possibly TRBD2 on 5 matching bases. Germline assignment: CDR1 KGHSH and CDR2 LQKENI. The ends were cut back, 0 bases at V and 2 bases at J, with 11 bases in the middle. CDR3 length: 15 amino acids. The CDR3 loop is CASSPPGVSAYEQYF. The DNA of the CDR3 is TGTGCCAGCTCACCACCCGGGGTTTCGGCCTACGAGCAGTACTTC. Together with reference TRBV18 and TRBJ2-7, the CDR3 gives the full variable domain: NAGVMQNPRHLVRRRGQEARLRCSPMKGHSHVYWYRQLPEEGLKFMVYLQKENIIDESGMPKERFSAEFPKEGPSILRIQQVVRGDSAAYFCASSPPGVSAYEQYFGPGTRLTVT.

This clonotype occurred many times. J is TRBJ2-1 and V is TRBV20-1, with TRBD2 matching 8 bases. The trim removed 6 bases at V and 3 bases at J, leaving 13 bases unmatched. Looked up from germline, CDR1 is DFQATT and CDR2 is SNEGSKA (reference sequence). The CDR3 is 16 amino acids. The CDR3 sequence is CSARAITLADYNEQFF. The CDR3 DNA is TGCAGTGCCAGGGCCATAACACTAGCGGACTACAATGAGCAGTTCTTC.

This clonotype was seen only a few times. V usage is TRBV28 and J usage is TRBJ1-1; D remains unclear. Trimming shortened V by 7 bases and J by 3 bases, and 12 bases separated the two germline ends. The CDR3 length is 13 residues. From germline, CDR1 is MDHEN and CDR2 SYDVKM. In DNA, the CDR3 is TGTGCCAGCAAAACCATGACTTACACTGAAGCTTTCTTT. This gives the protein CASKTMTYTEAFF.

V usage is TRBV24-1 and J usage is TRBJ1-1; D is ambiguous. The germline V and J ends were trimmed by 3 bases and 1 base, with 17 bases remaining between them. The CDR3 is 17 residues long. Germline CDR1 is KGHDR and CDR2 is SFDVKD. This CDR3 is CATSDTNGPDENTEAFF. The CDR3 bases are TGTGCCACCAGTGATACAAACGGTCCCGACGAGAACACTGAAGCTTTCTTT.

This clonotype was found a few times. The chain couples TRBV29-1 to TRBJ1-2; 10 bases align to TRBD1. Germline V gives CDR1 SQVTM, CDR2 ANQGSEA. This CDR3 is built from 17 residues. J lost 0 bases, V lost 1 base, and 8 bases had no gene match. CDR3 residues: CSVEAMTGGKTNYGYTF. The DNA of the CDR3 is TGCAGCGTTGAAGCTATGACAGGGGGCAAGACTAACTATGGCTACACCTTC.

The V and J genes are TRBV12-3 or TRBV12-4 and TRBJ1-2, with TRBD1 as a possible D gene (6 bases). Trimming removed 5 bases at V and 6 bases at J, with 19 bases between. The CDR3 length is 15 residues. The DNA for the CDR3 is TGTGCCAGCAGTCCTCCGTATGGGGGGCGAGATGGCTACACCTTC. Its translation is CASSPPYGGRDGYTF.

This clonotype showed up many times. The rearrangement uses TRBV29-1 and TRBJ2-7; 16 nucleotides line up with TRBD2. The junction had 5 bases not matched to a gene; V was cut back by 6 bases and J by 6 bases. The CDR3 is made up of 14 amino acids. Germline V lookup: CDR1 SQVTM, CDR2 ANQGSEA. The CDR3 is CSVGTSGRAGEQYF. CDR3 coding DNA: TGCAGCGTCGGGACTAGCGGGAGGGCCGGCGAGCAGTACTTC.

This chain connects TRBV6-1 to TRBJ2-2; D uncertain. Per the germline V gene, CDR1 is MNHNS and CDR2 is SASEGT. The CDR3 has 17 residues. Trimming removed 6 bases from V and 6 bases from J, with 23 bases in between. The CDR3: CASSFALWRDRPGELFF. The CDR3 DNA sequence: TGTGCCAGCAGCTTCGCCCTTTGGCGCGACCGCCCCGGGGAGCTGTTTTTT.

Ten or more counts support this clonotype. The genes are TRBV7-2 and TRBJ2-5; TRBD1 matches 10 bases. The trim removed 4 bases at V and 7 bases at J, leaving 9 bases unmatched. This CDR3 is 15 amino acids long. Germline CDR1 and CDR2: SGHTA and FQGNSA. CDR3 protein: CASSYPGQGTRTQYF. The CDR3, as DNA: TGTGCCAGCAGCTATCCGGGACAGGGGACTAGGACCCAGTACTTC.

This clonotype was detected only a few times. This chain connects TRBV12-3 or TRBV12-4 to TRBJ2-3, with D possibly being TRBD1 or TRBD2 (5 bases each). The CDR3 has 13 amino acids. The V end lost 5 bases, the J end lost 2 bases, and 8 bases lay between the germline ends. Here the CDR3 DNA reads TGTGCCAGCAGTGGGGGTGCCACAGATACGCAGTATTTT. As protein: CASSGGATDTQYF.

This CDR3 is CASSTVDYSETQYF. Here the CDR3 DNA reads TGTGCCAGCAGCACCGTGGACTACTCGGAGACCCAGTACTTC. The chain recombines TRBV11-2 with TRBJ2-5; D may be TRBD2 (6 bases). The V and J ends lost 5 bases and 5 bases respectively, with 15 bases between them. The CDR3 has 14 residues. Germline loops: CDR1 SGHAT, CDR2 FQNNGV.

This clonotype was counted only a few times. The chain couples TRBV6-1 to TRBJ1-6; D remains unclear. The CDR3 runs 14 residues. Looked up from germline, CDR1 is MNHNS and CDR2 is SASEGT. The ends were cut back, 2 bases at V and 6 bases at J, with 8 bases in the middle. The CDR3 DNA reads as TGTGCCAGCAGTGAAAGGTCAGCTAATTCACCCCTCCACTTT. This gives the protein CASSERSANSPLHF.

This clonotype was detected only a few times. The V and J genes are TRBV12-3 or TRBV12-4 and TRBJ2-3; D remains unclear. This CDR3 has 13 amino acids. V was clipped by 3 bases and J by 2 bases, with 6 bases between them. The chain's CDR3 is CASSFEITDTQYF. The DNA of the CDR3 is TGTGCCAGCAGTTTCGAAATCACAGATACGCAGTATTTT.

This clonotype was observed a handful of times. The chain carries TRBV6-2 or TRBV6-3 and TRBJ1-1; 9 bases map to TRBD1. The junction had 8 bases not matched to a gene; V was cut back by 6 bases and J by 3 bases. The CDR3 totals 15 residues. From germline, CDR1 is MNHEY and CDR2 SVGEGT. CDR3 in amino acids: CASSPGTGFDTEAFF. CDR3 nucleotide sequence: TGTGCCAGCAGCCCCGGGACAGGGTTTGACACTGAAGCTTTCTTT.